The source of this T cell receptor (beta chain) is a study of blood T cell repertoires in COVID-19. The CDR3 is made up of 14 amino acids. V was shortened by 0 bases and J by 4 bases, with 10 bases between the two germline ends. Germline-derived CDR1 and CDR2 are SGHDT and YYEEEE. In the study's own analysis: Cell counts per sample came from amplifying reference gene primers. The data were produced by immunoSEQ multiplex PCR, yet TCRdb's version contains in-frame clones alone and is incomplete. V and J calls and clone size come straight from that table; D and trimming were deduced from the DNA. The sample gives around 250,000 clones, approximately 81% of which show up once; around 6.3% is in the top ten.

The chain uses TRBV5-6 and TRBJ1-2; D ambiguous. The source is a woman aged 45-60 years who had been exposed to COVID-19. The sequencing sample was made of PBMCs or T cells enriched from blood (not recorded which). This chain's CDR3 is CASSLGRGTYGYTF. The CDR3 nucleotides are TGTGCCAGCAGCTTGGGTCGGGGTACCTATGGCTACACCTTC.